This TCR beta chain was observed in a study of human T cells and chemical hapten exposure. Indicated time point: patch test 1, 2 weeks after DPC sensitization. Treatment indicated: therapeutic diphenylcyclopropenone sensitization with weekly scalp DPC. V was cut by 6 bases and J by 7 bases, with 10 bases left in between. The CDR3 spans 12 residues. TCRdb ran MiXCR on the RACE reads and lists one entry per CDR3 protein. The repertoire consists of nearly 350,000 distinct CDR3 sequences, with roughly 6.9% occurring once and the leading ten covering roughly 8%. The material was whole blood, obtained in connection with sensitization to the hapten diphenylcyclopropenone (DPC). The chain couples TRBV12-3 or TRBV12-4 to TRBJ2-4; D is ambiguous. This sequence originates from a young woman with alopecia areata. Some clones in this sample may be carry-over from other donors' samples. In DNA form, the CDR3 reads TGTGCCAGCAGCCCCACCGCGAACATTCAGTACTTC. The encoded protein is CASSPTANIQYF.